These T cell receptor beta chains were read from a single sample in a study of T cells after yellow fever vaccination. In TCRdb, the 5' RACE reads were re-called with MiXCR into one record per CDR3 protein. This sample has some 400,000 distinct CDR3 sequences, with around 20% found just once. This specimen consisted of PBMCs, obtained before the yellow fever booster vaccination. The origin of the receptors is a young man who received the YFV17D yellow fever vaccine. Both conserved end residues are part of each CDR3. A D gene is named only where the DNA matches it firmly.

V gene,J gene,D gene,CDR3 protein
TRBV7-9,TRBJ1-1,TRBD1,CASSLAQGARTEAFF
TRBV5-1,TRBJ2-7,.,CASSLVAGGNYEQYF
TRBV10-1,TRBJ2-1,.,CASSEGPSVAEQFF
TRBV10-3,TRBJ2-6,.,CAISDRRQMDTGANVLTF
TRBV20-1,TRBJ2-1,TRBD2,CSARQRVAGGRYNEQFF
TRBV6-5,TRBJ2-2,TRBD2,CASTSESGGGTGELFF
TRBV7-2,TRBJ1-1,.,CASSLEMGGNTEAFF
TRBV5-6,TRBJ2-4,.,CASSLDPGDLAKNIQYF
TRBV4-2,TRBJ2-3,.,CASTPQGAGVTDTQYF
TRBV20-1,TRBJ2-2,TRBD2,CSALAGGNAGELFF